This record looks at one T cell receptor beta chain sequence and its context. As processed by the authors: Quantification of nucleated cells was approximated via reference gene primer amplification. Measured with immunoSEQ multiplex PCR; TCRdb has only the in-frame clones, and not every one. V, J and clone size are taken as reported in that table, and D and trimming were inferred from the DNA itself. This sample has some 200,000 clones, with 84% found just once. Trimming cost V 7 bases and J 2 bases, with 11 bases left between them. This CDR3 has 13 residues. Germline V lookup: CDR1 LNHDA, CDR2 SQIVND (reference sequence). The sample originates from a study of blood T cell repertoires in COVID-19. The overall study: Whether acute or convalescent, the COVID-19 samples came from the United States, Italy and Spain. PBMCs, B-cell-depleted T cells, or T cells were the source of the cDNA or gDNA that made up the material.

This sequence joins TRBV19 and TRBJ1-1, with D perhaps matching TRBD1 (5 bases). This TCR came from a woman between 50 and 59 years old with active or convalescent COVID-19. Sequenced sample: peripheral blood. The CDR3 DNA follows: TGTGCCAGTAAGGCCAGGGTAAACACTGAAGCTTTCTTT. Its translation is CASKARVNTEAFF.